These 26 T cell receptor beta chains were sequenced from one sample in a study of cytomegalovirus exposure and HLA in healthy donors. 13 Jbeta primers and 60 Vbeta primers were used for the PCR. Sequenced by immunoSEQ multiplex PCR; TCRdb stores in-frame clones only, minus some. There are roughly 150,000 clones in the sample; about 70% occur only once, and 3% to 4% lies in the top ten. What was sequenced was PBMCs. Receptors originate from a male donor in good health and CMV-seronegative.

The J gene is TRBJ2-7, the V gene TRBV2; the match to TRBD2 covers 10 bases. This CDR3 spans 15 amino acids. From germline, CDR1 is SNHLY and CDR2 FYNNEI. V shed 7 bases and J 6 bases; nucleotides not matched to a gene: 12. CDR3 region: CASKAAGGPSGEQYF. The CDR3 region has the DNA TGTGCCAGCAAAGCAGCGGGAGGGCCTTCGGGCGAGCAGTACTTC.

This clone was seen once. This sequence joins TRBV5-1 and TRBJ2-1, with 8 bases fitting TRBD2. CDR3 size: 14 residues. Germline V gives CDR1 SGHRS, CDR2 YFSETQ. Trimming removed 3 bases from V and 7 bases from J; junction bases left unmatched: 6. Here the CDR3 reads CASSSGGAVNEQFF. As DNA, the CDR3 is TGCGCCAGCAGCTCCGGGGGGGCCGTTAATGAGCAGTTCTTC.

The rearrangement uses TRBV6-5 and TRBJ1-1; D gene unclear. Germline CDR1 MNHEY, CDR2 SVGAGI. The CDR3 is 14 residues long. V lost 0 bases, J lost 3 bases, and 8 bases lay in between. CDR3 region: CASSYSYRDTEAFF. The CDR3, as DNA: TGTGCCAGCAGTTACTCGTACAGAGACACTGAAGCTTTCTTT.

This clone has just a few counts. The rearrangement uses TRBV5-1 and TRBJ2-3; 8 bases line up with TRBD2. The CDR3 runs 17 residues. CDR1 is SGHRS and CDR2 is YFSETQ in the germline V gene. The trim removed 0 bases at V and 1 base at J, leaving 7 bases unmatched. The CDR3 nucleotides are TGCGCCAGCAGCTTGGTAGGAAGCGGGGGTGGCACAGATACGCAGTATTTT. This sequence encodes CASSLVGSGGGTDTQYF.

The rearrangement links TRBV6-6 to TRBJ2-1; 7 bases map to TRBD1. V was pared by 4 bases and J by 6 bases, with 3 bases of the junction left unmatched. Germline CDR1 is MNHNY and CDR2 is SVGAGI (reference sequence). The CDR3 extends over 13 amino acids. CDR3 in amino acids: CASSWGQSNEQFF. CDR3 coding DNA: TGTGCCAGCAGTTGGGGACAGTCCAATGAGCAGTTCTTC.

The chain couples TRBV7-8 to TRBJ2-7, with 10 bases lining up with TRBD2. The length of the CDR3 is 14 residues. V trimming: 4 bases; J trimming: 6 bases; junction bases outside the gene matches: 6. Germline assignment: CDR1 SGHVS and CDR2 FQNEAQ. CDR3 DNA: TGTGCCAGCAGCTCTAGCGGGAGAGGGGCCGAGCAGTACTTC. It translates to CASSSSGRGAEQYF.

This rearrangement joins TRBV5-6 to TRBJ2-7; tentatively, D is TRBD2 (7 bases). CDR1 and CDR2 (germline): SGHDT, YYEEEE. This CDR3 contains 16 residues. V was cut by 4 bases and J by 0 bases, with 17 bases left in between. Here the CDR3 reads CASSRRGAQSSYEQYF. DNA for the CDR3: TGTGCCAGCAGCCGCCGGGGGGCCCAGAGCTCCTACGAGCAGTACTTC.

This clone was picked up a small number of times. The chain joins TRBV5-1 to TRBJ1-1, with TRBD1 as a possible D gene (5 bases). The germline V gene has CDR1 SGHRS and CDR2 YFSETQ. The CDR3 covers 15 residues. With 4 bases removed from V and 1 base from J, the gap between germline ends came to 14 bases. The CDR3 protein is CASSRGGSGNTEAFF. The CDR3 bases are TGCGCCAGCAGCCGGGGGGGAAGCGGGAACACTGAAGCTTTCTTT.

The V and J genes are TRBV9 and TRBJ2-7, with 7 bases that match TRBD2. Germline V gene sequence: CDR1 SGDLS, CDR2 YYNGEE. J lost 6 bases, V lost 7 bases, and 7 bases had no gene match. This CDR3 contains 12 residues. Here the CDR3 reads CASDKGGGEQYF. The DNA for the CDR3 is TGTGCCAGCGATAAAGGCGGGGGCGAGCAGTACTTC.

The chain uses TRBV5-1 and TRBJ2-1, with 9 bases fitting TRBD2. The CDR3 sequence is 19 residues long. Germline values: CDR1 SGHRS, CDR2 YFSETQ. The ends lost 2 bases at V and 0 bases at J; junction bases unmatched: 12. CDR3 DNA sequence: TGCGCCAGCAGCTTCGTGGGGCTAGCGGGGCTCAGCTCCTACAATGAGCAGTTCTTC. It codes for CASSFVGLAGLSSYNEQFF.

V is TRBV29-1 and J is TRBJ1-2, with 9 bases aligning to TRBD1. The length of the CDR3 is 14 residues. Per germline, CDR1 SQVTM and CDR2 ANQGSEA. The V and J ends lost 3 bases and 1 base, in that order; junction bases with no gene match: 3. CDR3 loop: CSVEPDRGNYGYTF. The CDR3 nucleotides are TGCAGCGTTGAGCCGGACAGGGGTAACTATGGCTACACCTTC.

This clone came up a few times. The chain recombines TRBV9 with TRBJ1-2, with D perhaps TRBD1 (5 bases). Germline V gene data show CDR1 as SGDLS and CDR2 as YYNGEE. The CDR3 contains 15 residues. Trimming took off 3 bases at V and 2 bases at J, with 14 bases between the two ends. The CDR3 spells CASSARGRGNYGYTF. For the CDR3, the DNA is TGTGCCAGCAGCGCCCGGGGGAGGGGCAACTATGGCTACACCTTC.

In this sample, this clone turned up once. Here the CDR3 reads CASSRDRGLTNEKLFF. CDR3 nucleotide sequence: TGTGCCAGCTCACGGGACAGGGGGCTGACTAATGAAAAACTGTTTTTT. This chain joins TRBV18 and TRBJ1-4; TRBD1 aligns across 12 bases. CDR3 length: 16 amino acids. In germline, CDR1 is KGHSH, CDR2 LQKENI. The J segment lost 2 bases and the V segment lost 4 bases, leaving 2 bases of the junction unmatched. Full variable domain (missing parts from reference TRBV18 and TRBJ1-4): NAGVMQNPRHLVRRRGQEARLRCSPMKGHSHVYWYRQLPEEGLKFMVYLQKENIIDESGMPKERFSAEFPKEGPSILRIQQVVRGDSAAYFCASSRDRGLTNEKLFFGSGTQLSVL.

V usage is TRBV6-5 and J usage is TRBJ2-7; 9 bases line up with TRBD1. The V gene's germline CDR1 is MNHEY and CDR2 SVGAGI. J was trimmed by 4 bases and V by 7 bases; bases with no gene match: 5. The CDR3 covers 13 residues. The CDR3 spells CASMRQGGYEQYF. The CDR3 DNA sequence: TGTGCCAGCATGCGACAGGGGGGATACGAGCAGTACTTC.

The gene calls are TRBV7-2 and TRBJ2-3; no clear D. The CDR3 covers 17 residues. Trimming left V 2 bases short and J 4 bases short, with 19 bases between. Germline values: CDR1 SGHTA, CDR2 FQGNSA. Written as DNA, the CDR3 is TGTGCCAGCAGCTTAAAGAACCGTAGGATTGGGCCAGATACGCAGTATTTT. Its translation is CASSLKNRRIGPDTQYF.

The chain employs TRBV9 and TRBJ2-7; no firm D call. V shed 0 bases and J shed 3 bases, with 16 bases lying between them. Germline CDR1 and CDR2: SGDLS and YYNGEE. The CDR3 is 16 amino acids. CDR3 sequence: CASSVGGDSFDYEQYF. The CDR3 DNA is TGTGCCAGCAGCGTAGGAGGTGACTCCTTTGACTACGAGCAGTACTTC.

The chain links TRBV14 to TRBJ2-5, with a weak D call TRBD1 (6 bases). The CDR3 extends over 20 amino acids. V lost 2 bases, J lost 1 base, and 26 bases lay in between. Germline CDR1 and CDR2: SGHDN and FVKESK. CDR3 nucleotide sequence: TGTGCCAGCAGCCAAAGAGGGGGACATCTGACAGAGTTATTCCAAGAGACCCAGTACTTC. It is translated as CASSQRGGHLTELFQETQYF.

The chain recombines TRBV6-1 with TRBJ2-7; maybe TRBD2 (6 bases). V lost 6 bases and J lost 6, with 21 bases in between. This CDR3 is built from 15 residues. CDR1 is MNHNS and CDR2 is SASEGT in the germline V gene. The CDR3 loop reads CASSLFQIPGAEQYF. DNA for the CDR3: TGTGCCAGCAGCCTCTTTCAAATCCCGGGAGCCGAGCAGTACTTC.

The rearrangement links TRBV10-3 to TRBJ2-7; 8 bases fit TRBD2. From germline, CDR1 is ENHRY and CDR2 SYGVKD. Germline trimming cut 2 bases from V and 0 bases from J; bases unmatched to any gene: 6. There are 16 residues in the CDR3. In DNA, the CDR3 is TGTGCCATCAGTGAGGCTGGGCGGGAGGCCTCCTACGAGCAGTACTTC. Its translation is CAISEAGREASYEQYF.

The rearrangement joins TRBV18 to TRBJ2-7, with 8 bases that match TRBD1. CDR1 and CDR2 from the germline V gene are KGHSH and LQKENI. V lost 0 bases and J lost 3; bases outside the gene matches: 4. This CDR3 has 15 amino acids. The CDR3 bases are TGTGCCAGCTCACCACCCGGGACAGGACTCTACGAGCAGTACTTC. Its translation: CASSPPGTGLYEQYF.

The table lists this clone with a count of one. The chain carries TRBV7-2 and TRBJ2-2; TRBD2 might be the D (5 bases). V was clipped by 5 bases and J by 1 base, with 14 bases between them. The CDR3 is 16 amino acids. CDR1 and CDR2 from the germline V gene are SGHTA and FQGNSA. The CDR3 region has the DNA TGTGCCAGCAGCCGGGGAATGATAGGGAACACCGGGGAGCTGTTTTTT. The encoded protein is CASSRGMIGNTGELFF.

The chain carries TRBV20-1 and TRBJ2-7; D unresolved. Per the germline V gene, CDR1 is DFQATT and CDR2 is SNEGSKA (reference sequence). Trimming left V 0 bases short and J 4 bases short, with 4 bases between. The CDR3 sequence is 11 residues long. CDR3 protein: CSARDLYEQYF. For the CDR3, the DNA is TGCAGTGCTAGAGATCTTTACGAGCAGTACTTC.

The chain joins TRBV19 to TRBJ1-2; TRBD1 agrees at 7 bases. The germline V gene has CDR1 LNHDA and CDR2 SQIVND (reference sequence). The CDR3 consists of 15 residues. Trimming removed 4 bases from V and 5 bases from J; junction bases left unmatched: 10. In DNA, the CDR3 is TGTGCCAGTAGTAGAACTGCGACAGGGTCATATGGCTACACCTTC. Translating it yields CASSRTATGSYGYTF.

V and J are TRBV27 and TRBJ2-7; D not resolved. V was shortened by 3 bases and J by 3 bases, with 12 bases between the two germline ends. The CDR3 is made up of 14 amino acids. Germline values: CDR1 MNHEY, CDR2 SMNVEV (reference sequence). The CDR3 DNA sequence: TGTGCCAGCAGTTTGAGAGGCGAGGACTACGAGCAGTACTTC. It translates to CASSLRGEDYEQYF.

The rearrangement links TRBV5-6 to TRBJ2-2; TRBD2 matches at 14 bases. Germline values: CDR1 SGHDT, CDR2 YYEEEE. Losses at the gene ends were 0 bases for V and 3 bases for J; bases not matched to a gene: 1. This CDR3 has 17 amino acids. Here the CDR3 DNA reads TGTGCCAGCAGCTTGGGACTAGCGGGGGGGTACACCGGGGAGCTGTTTTTT. It encodes CASSLGLAGGYTGELFF.

The gene calls are TRBV7-9 and TRBJ1-6; 8 bases align to TRBD1. The CDR3 has 16 amino acids. The V segment lost 5 bases and the J segment 8 bases; nucleotides outside the gene matches: 11. The germline V gene has CDR1 SEHNR and CDR2 FQNEAQ (reference sequence). The CDR3 sequence is CASSQRTGRGDSPLHF. CDR3 bases: TGTGCCAGCAGCCAACGGACAGGGCGAGGGGATTCACCCCTCCACTTT.